This T cell receptor (beta chain) was identified in a study of blood T cell repertoires in COVID-19. Study-level background: Acute and convalescent COVID-19 samples came from the United States, Italy and Spain. PBMCs, B-cell-depleted T cells, or T cells provided the cDNA or gDNA that made up the material.

Per the original data handling: Quantification of nucleated cells was approximated via reference gene primer amplification. This table comes from immunoSEQ multiplex PCR, and its TCRdb copy is limited to in-frame clones, with some not included. V and J calls and clone size are copied from that table; D and trimming were computed from the DNA. This repertoire shows about 200,000 clones, more than 75% found once; its top ten account for almost 5%. CDR1 and CDR2 from the germline V gene are LGHNA and YNFKEQ. Trimming removed 0 bases from V and 3 bases from J, with 9 bases in between. The CDR3 sequence is 15 residues long.

Sequenced: peripheral blood. The receptor's source is an elderly woman with acute or convalescent COVID-19. The chain joins TRBV4-2 to TRBJ1-3; possibly TRBD1 for D (5 bases). CDR3 sequence reads: CASSQDNGGGNTIYF. The CDR3 coding sequence is TGTGCCAGCAGCCAAGACAACGGGGGTGGAAACACCATATATTTT.